This T cell receptor beta chain is from a study of beta chain features in type 1 diabetes. General observations from the study: Shortening of TCRB CDR3s, moderate but significant, appeared in all four CD4+ subsets of Type 1 diabetes patients.

The germline V gene has CDR1 GTSNPN and CDR2 SVGIG (reference sequence). V lost 0 bases to trimming and J lost 4 bases, with 18 bases between them. This CDR3 has 16 residues. About this clone: Its antigen is not known.

Reverse transcription of all isolated RNA meant that expressed TCRB transcripts were sequenced. An average roughly 3.5 million reads came from naive, central memory and regulatory T cell samples. Here immunoSEQ multiplex PCR was the method, and the copy in TCRdb shows in-frame clones only, minus some. The table has 500,000 to 850,000 clones, around an eighth seen once. Sequenced input: naive CD4+ T cells from blood. The receptor was isolated from a man in his late teens or twenties with type 1 diabetes. This rearrangement joins TRBV30 to TRBJ1-2; D perhaps matches TRBD1 (5 bases). The CDR3 region is CAWSVRVWGVVYGYTF. In nucleotides, the CDR3 is TGTGCCTGGAGTGTACGGGTGTGGGGGGTCGTCTATGGCTACACCTTC. Combining the CDR3 with reference TRBV30 and TRBJ1-2 gives the whole variable domain SQTIHQWPATLVQPVGSPLSLECTVEGTSNPNLYWYRQAAGRGLQLLFYSVGIGQISSEVPQNLSASRPQDRQFILSSKKLLLSDSGFYLCAWSVRVWGVVYGYTFGSGTRLTVV.